This T cell receptor beta chain was documented in a study of cytomegalovirus exposure and HLA in healthy donors. Study information: Earlier findings included about 120 million unique TCR beta sequences obtained from about 179 million T cells.

Vbeta (60) and Jbeta (13) primers were used in the PCR. The protocol was immunoSEQ multiplex PCR, while the TCRdb copy is restricted to in-frame clones and leaves out a portion. The sample carries about 130,000 clones, roughly 68% recorded once. The CDR3 length is 15 residues. Germline lookup yields CDR1 SGHDT and CDR2 YYEEEE. V shed 2 bases, J shed 2 bases, and the junction held 3 bases outside the gene matches. Sequences were obtained from PBMCs. This receptor was taken from a woman between 50 and 59 years old in good health and CMV-seropositive. This chain joins TRBV5-6 and TRBJ2-1, with 8 bases matching TRBD1. This chain's CDR3 is CASSLDRGAYNEQFF. The CDR3 region has the DNA TGTGCCAGCAGCTTAGACAGGGGAGCCTACAATGAGCAGTTCTTC.